This passage covers 11 T cell receptor beta chains from one sample sequenced in a study of spatial heterogeneity in lung cancer. Time point noted: sample taken at primary tumor resection. TCRdb itself ran the 5' RACE reads through MiXCR, one entry per CDR3 protein. The sample has about 92,000 distinct CDR3 sequences, more than 10% seen once. This specimen was PBMCs, taken at surgery. These receptors were collected from a male donor with early-stage non-small cell lung cancer.

This clonotype was detected ten times or more. V gene TRBV3-1 combines with J gene TRBJ2-1, with 8 bases that match TRBD2. The CDR3 is made up of 17 amino acids. CDR1 LGHDT and CDR2 YNNKEL come from the germline V gene (reference sequence). The V and J ends lost 0 bases and 8 bases, in that order; junction bases with no gene match: 12. The chain's CDR3 is CASSQEWTGRGTYEQFF. Written as DNA, the CDR3 is TGTGCCAGCAGCCAAGAGTGGACCGGGAGGGGGACATATGAGCAGTTCTTC.

This clonotype occurred a few times. V is TRBV24-1 and J is TRBJ2-5; D uncertain. There are 14 residues in the CDR3. CDR1 and CDR2 from the germline V gene are KGHDR and SFDVKD. The V gene lost 4 bases and the J gene lost 7 bases, with 15 bases spanning the gap. DNA of the CDR3: TGTGCCACCAGTGAACCAGGAATCCCCGGGACCCAGTACTTC. Amino acids: CATSEPGIPGTQYF.

This clonotype was detected ten times or more. This chain connects TRBV7-9 to TRBJ1-3; 7 nucleotides agree with TRBD1. The V and J ends lost 5 bases and 0 bases, in that order; junction bases with no gene match: 7. Germline CDR1 reads SEHNR; CDR2 reads FQNEAQ (reference sequence). This CDR3 has 16 amino acids. CDR3: CASSGRDSRSGNTIYF. In DNA form, the CDR3 reads TGTGCCAGCAGCGGACGGGACAGCCGCTCTGGAAACACCATATATTTT.

The V call is TRBV7-9, the J call TRBJ2-7; 8 bases align to TRBD2. Trimming took 5 bases from V and 1 from J; bases not matched to a gene: 7. Per the germline V gene, CDR1 is SEHNR and CDR2 is FQNEAQ (reference sequence). This CDR3 is 15 amino acids long. In DNA, the CDR3 is TGTGCCAGCAGCCCCCCTCCGGGGGGGTCCTACGAGCAGTACTTC. This gives the protein CASSPPPGGSYEQYF.

This clonotype was observed at least ten times. The chain links TRBV24-1 to TRBJ2-1; TRBD2 matches 7 bases. The germline CDR1 and CDR2 sequences are KGHDR and SFDVKD. CDR3 size: 13 residues. With V trimmed by 4 bases and J by 7 bases, 3 bases remained unmatched. The CDR3 protein is CATSEGTTNEQFF. The CDR3 DNA sequence: TGTGCCACCAGTGAGGGGACTACAAATGAGCAGTTCTTC.

The J gene is TRBJ1-2, the V gene TRBV24-1; D not resolved. The CDR3 consists of 12 residues. Germline V gives CDR1 KGHDR, CDR2 SFDVKD. Trimming stripped 2 bases from V and 5 bases from J, with 5 bases between. The CDR3 DNA reads as TGTGCCACCAGTGATTCAAGATATGGCTACACCTTC. Amino acid sequence: CATSDSRYGYTF.

The chain links TRBV20-1 to TRBJ1-6; D gene unclear. In germline, CDR1 is DFQATT, CDR2 SNEGSKA (reference sequence). With 1 base removed from V and 7 bases from J, the gap between germline ends came to 11 bases. The CDR3 consists of 14 residues. The DNA of the CDR3 is TGCAGTGCTAGAGTGGAGGGCTTCAATTCACCCCTCCACTTT. Translation gives CSARVEGFNSPLHF.

This clonotype was observed at least ten times. The V and J genes are TRBV7-2 and TRBJ2-3, with 9 nucleotides matching TRBD1. Per germline, CDR1 SGHTA and CDR2 FQGNSA. CDR3 length equals 17 residues. With 1 base clipped from V and 3 bases from J, the junction kept 8 bases outside the gene matches. CDR3 DNA sequence: TGTGCCAGCAGCTTAGTGCGGACAGGGGTAAAGACAGATACGCAGTATTTT. This sequence encodes CASSLVRTGVKTDTQYF.

The chain links TRBV4-2 to TRBJ2-3; D may be TRBD1 (5 bases). V lost 4 bases and J 2 bases, leaving 13 bases between the germline ends. Germline V gives CDR1 LGHNA, CDR2 YNFKEQ. This CDR3 region has 15 residues. CDR3 DNA sequence: TGTGCCAGCAGCCTAGGACAATTATTCACAGATACGCAGTATTTT. It yields the protein CASSLGQLFTDTQYF.

This clonotype was counted ten times or more. V gene TRBV4-2 combines with J gene TRBJ2-3, with a weak D call TRBD1 (5 bases). Germline lookup yields CDR1 LGHNA and CDR2 YNFKEQ. This CDR3 region has 18 residues. V gave up 0 bases and J gave up 2 bases, with 18 bases separating them. The CDR3 loop reads CASSQDRNRGSSTDTQYF. CDR3 nucleotides: TGTGCCAGCAGCCAAGATCGGAATAGGGGCAGTTCCACAGATACGCAGTATTTT.

J is TRBJ2-7 and V is TRBV25-1; no clear D gene. The CDR3 length is 11 residues. CDR1 is MGHDK and CDR2 is SYGVNS in the germline V gene. With 8 bases removed from V and 5 bases from J, the gap between germline ends came to 10 bases. CDR3 residues: CASDGPHEQYF. As DNA, the CDR3 is TGTGCCAGCGACGGGCCCCACGAGCAGTACTTC.